This entry lists 9 T cell receptor beta chains sequenced from one sample in a study of T cells in Graves' hyperthyroidism and ophthalmopathy. What was amplified from RNA transcripts were TCR beta CDR3 regions. With the HTBI primer set, the TCR CDR3 went through a first round of RT-PCR. From the multiplex PCR reads, TCRdb called clonotypes with MiXCR, one entry per CDR3 protein. The sample lists approximately 600,000 distinct CDR3 sequences; around 21% were seen once. What was sequenced was blood. All receptors come from a man younger than 40 with Graves' ophthalmopathy.

A few counts support this clonotype. The V and J genes are TRBV6-1 and TRBJ2-7, with D tentatively TRBD2 (6 bases). CDR1 is MNHNS, CDR2 SASEGT, per germline. Trimming stripped 6 bases from V and 0 bases from J, with 15 bases between. The CDR3 covers 15 residues. Here the CDR3 reads CASSPRGEISYEQYF. CDR3 coding DNA: TGTGCCAGCAGCCCCCGCGGGGAGATCTCCTACGAGCAGTACTTC.

This clonotype was observed a few times. The chain links TRBV20-1 to TRBJ1-5; tentatively, D is TRBD1 (5 bases). CDR3 length equals 14 residues. The germline gives CDR1 DFQATT, CDR2 SNEGSKA (reference sequence). Trimming shortened V by 6 bases and J by 5 bases, and 17 bases separated the two germline ends. CDR3 amino acids: CSAPDRGGDQPQHF. DNA of the CDR3: TGCAGTGCCCCGGACCGTGGGGGGGATCAGCCCCAGCATTTT.

The sample holds many counts of this clonotype. V and J are TRBV10-3 and TRBJ2-3, with TRBD1 identical over 9 bases. J lost 4 bases, V lost 4 bases, and 6 bases had no gene match. Germline CDR1 ENHRY, CDR2 SYGVKD. This CDR3 has 15 amino acids. This CDR3 reads CAISVRDRAPDTQYF. DNA of the CDR3: TGTGCCATCAGTGTAAGGGACAGGGCACCAGATACGCAGTATTTT.

There are many counts of this clonotype. The chain has TRBV30 and TRBJ1-5, with 10 bases matching TRBD1. V shed 4 bases and J 3 bases; nucleotides not matched to a gene: 6. The CDR3 has 15 amino acids. CDR1 and CDR2 from the germline V gene are GTSNPN and SVGIG (reference sequence). The CDR3 sequence is CAWNPGQGINQPQHF. CDR3 nucleotides: TGTGCCTGGAACCCGGGACAGGGGATCAATCAGCCCCAGCATTTT. Full variable domain (rest looked up from reference TRBV30 and TRBJ1-5): SQTIHQWPATLVQPVGSPLSLECTVEGTSNPNLYWYRQAAGRGLQLLFYSVGIGQISSEVPQNLSASRPQDRQFILSSKKLLLSDSGFYLCAWNPGQGINQPQHFGDGTRLSIL.

The chain carries TRBV13 and TRBJ2-1, with TRBD2 as a possible D gene (7 bases). Germline V gene data show CDR1 as PRHDT and CDR2 as FYEKMQ (reference sequence). Trimming took 2 bases from V and 2 from J, leaving 13 bases between them. The CDR3 consists of 16 residues. The CDR3 spells CASSLRGGNAYNEQFF. In DNA form, the CDR3 reads TGTGCCAGCAGCTTAAGGGGGGGCAACGCCTACAATGAGCAGTTCTTC. Combining the CDR3 with reference TRBV13 and TRBJ2-1 gives the whole variable domain AAGVIQSPRHLIKEKRETATLKCYPIPRHDTVYWYQQGPGQDPQFLISFYEKMQSDKGSIPDRFSAQQFSDYHSELNMSSLELGDSALYFCASSLRGGNAYNEQFFGPGTRLTVL.

This clonotype appeared many times. As DNA, the CDR3 is TGTGCCAGCAGTGTATCAGGCCGAAATTCACCCCTCCACTTT. The encoded protein is CASSVSGRNSPLHF. This sequence joins TRBV2 and TRBJ1-6; the D is unclear. This CDR3 contains 14 residues. Germline V gives CDR1 SNHLY, CDR2 FYNNEI. Trimming removed 4 bases at V and 7 bases at J, with 11 bases between.

On this clonotype: A junction boundary mismatches the germline segment, possibly from a read error. The chain couples TRBV12-3 or TRBV12-4 to TRBJ1-1, with 8 bases aligning to TRBD1. CDR3 length equals 11 residues. The CDR3 DNA reads TGTGTCAGCAGTCGACAGGGGAAAGCTTTCTTT. This codes for CVSSRQGKAFF.

This clonotype was detected many times. The rearrangement uses TRBV28 and TRBJ2-7, with 7 bases aligning to TRBD2. The CDR3 contains 14 residues. V lost 4 bases and J lost 1; bases outside the gene matches: 4. Germline values: CDR1 MDHEN, CDR2 SYDVKM. This CDR3 reads CASSSGGTSYEQYF. CDR3 bases: TGTGCCAGCAGTTCGGGGGGTACATCCTACGAGCAGTACTTC.

V gene TRBV6-1 combines with J gene TRBJ1-1, with D possibly TRBD1 on 5 matching bases. This CDR3 comprises 15 residues. CDR1 and CDR2 (germline): MNHNS, SASEGT. Deletions cut 7 bases from V and 0 bases from J, with 15 bases between. CDR3 protein: CASIGHRALNTEAFF. Here the CDR3 DNA reads TGTGCCAGCATCGGACACCGGGCGTTGAACACTGAAGCTTTCTTT.